The 8 T cell receptor beta chains below were found in one sample sequenced in a study of blood T cells in healthy people across ages. Primers used in a second PCR of roughly 6 to 11 cycles were a sample-barcoded 5' primer and a J-beta primer mix. TCRdb re-called the 5' RACE reads with MiXCR, one entry per CDR3 protein. Of about 1.4 million distinct CDR3 sequences in the sample, approximately 63% were seen once. Sequencing used blood. Receptors were obtained from a man between 18 and 29 years old in good health.

The V gene is TRBV20-1, the J gene TRBJ1-1; 11 nucleotides align to TRBD1. V trimming: 1 base; J trimming: 0 bases; junction bases outside the gene matches: 4. The CDR3 spans 16 residues. Looked up from germline, CDR1 is DFQATT and CDR2 is SNEGSKA (reference sequence). CDR3 region: CSARGTGGAMNTEAFF. The CDR3 region has the DNA TGCAGTGCTAGAGGGACAGGGGGCGCCATGAACACTGAAGCTTTCTTT.

The chain carries TRBV4-1 and TRBJ2-5; 10 bases map to TRBD2. Losses at the gene ends were 0 bases for V and 5 bases for J; bases not matched to a gene: 3. The CDR3 covers 15 residues. Germline V lookup: CDR1 MGHRA, CDR2 YSYEKL. The chain's CDR3 is CASSQDAAGGETQYF. For the CDR3, the DNA is TGCGCCAGCAGCCAAGATGCAGCGGGAGGGGAGACCCAGTACTTC.

The V and J genes are TRBV28 and TRBJ2-2; D may match TRBD1 or TRBD2 (6 bases each). The CDR3 is made up of 16 amino acids. V was shortened by 6 bases and J by 8 bases, with 22 bases between the two germline ends. CDR1 is MDHEN and CDR2 is SYDVKM in the germline V gene. The CDR3 loop is CASRGAGSNYWGELFF. As DNA, the CDR3 is TGTGCCAGCAGGGGGGCGGGGAGCAACTACTGGGGGGAGCTGTTTTTT.

The DNA of the CDR3 is TGTGCCAGCAGCCCACCGGACCGGTCGTTGACCCAGTACTTC. Residues: CASSPPDRSLTQYF. The V gene is TRBV27, the J gene TRBJ2-5, with unresolved D. The V gene lost 6 bases and the J gene lost 7 bases, with 18 bases spanning the gap. Germline lookup yields CDR1 MNHEY and CDR2 SMNVEV (reference sequence). The CDR3 is made up of 14 amino acids.

This chain connects TRBV6-5 to TRBJ2-7, with unresolved D. The CDR3 extends over 13 amino acids. V lost 0 bases and J lost 3, with 6 bases in between. Germline V gene lookup returns CDR1 MNHEY and CDR2 SVGAGI. The CDR3 loop is CASSYSPSYEQYF. The CDR3, as DNA: TGTGCCAGCAGTTACTCCCCCAGCTACGAGCAGTACTTC.

This clonotype was counted only a few times. J is TRBJ2-1 and V is TRBV20-1; D unresolved. Germline lookup yields CDR1 DFQATT and CDR2 SNEGSKA (reference sequence). The CDR3 extends over 13 amino acids. The V and J ends lost 2 bases and 9 bases respectively, with 14 bases between them. CDR3 nucleotide sequence: TGCAGTGCTAGACGTACCTCCTACCCTGAGCAGTTCTTC. Its protein product is CSARRTSYPEQFF.

This rearrangement joins TRBV6-6 to TRBJ1-2; D remains ambiguous. V gave up 2 bases and J gave up 4 bases, with 11 bases separating them. Germline CDR1 is MNHNY and CDR2 is SVGAGI (reference sequence). The CDR3 loop spans 14 amino acids. CDR3 region: CASSYSGSSYGYTF. The CDR3 DNA sequence: TGTGCCAGCAGTTACAGTGGGAGCAGCTATGGCTACACCTTC.

The chain carries TRBV20-1 and TRBJ2-3; no clear D. Germline CDR1 DFQATT, CDR2 SNEGSKA (reference sequence). The CDR3 length is 13 residues. Trimming stripped 1 base from V and 4 bases from J, with 9 bases between. The CDR3 region is CSARVLSPDTQYF. The CDR3 DNA follows: TGCAGTGCTAGAGTTCTCTCCCCAGATACGCAGTATTTT.